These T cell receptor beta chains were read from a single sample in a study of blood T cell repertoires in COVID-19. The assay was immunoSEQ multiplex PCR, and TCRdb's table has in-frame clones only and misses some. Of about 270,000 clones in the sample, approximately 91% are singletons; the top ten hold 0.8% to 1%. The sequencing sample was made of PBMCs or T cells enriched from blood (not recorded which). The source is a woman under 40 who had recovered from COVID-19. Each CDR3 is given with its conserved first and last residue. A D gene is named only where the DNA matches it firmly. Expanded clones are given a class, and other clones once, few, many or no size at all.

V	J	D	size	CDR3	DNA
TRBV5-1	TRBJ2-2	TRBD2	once	CASSMGTSGAMGELFF	TGCGCCAGCAGCATGGGGACTAGCGGGGCTATGGGGGAGCTGTTTTTT
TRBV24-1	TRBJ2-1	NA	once	CATSDSNRVQGQFF	TGTGCCACCAGTGACTCTAACAGGGTTCAGGGGCAGTTCTTC
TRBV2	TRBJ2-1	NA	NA	CASMVRGNEQFF	TGTGCCAGCATGGTTCGGGGCAATGAGCAGTTCTTC
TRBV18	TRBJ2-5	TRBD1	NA	CASSPSGTAQETQYF	TGTGCCAGCTCACCTTCAGGGACAGCCCAAGAGACCCAGTACTTC
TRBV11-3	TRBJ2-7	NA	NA	CASLSGPGAYEQYF	TGTGCCAGCTTATCCGGGCCGGGGGCCTACGAGCAGTACTTC
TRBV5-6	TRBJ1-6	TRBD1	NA	CASSGDRARSPLHF	TGTGCCAGCAGCGGTGACAGGGCTCGGTCACCCCTCCACTTT
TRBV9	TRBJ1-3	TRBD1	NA	CASSTRDRESGNTIYF	TGTGCCAGCAGCACCCGGGACAGGGAATCTGGAAACACCATATATTTT
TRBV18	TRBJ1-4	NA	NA	CASSPPSNSREKLFF	TGTGCCAGCTCACCACCATCCAATTCGCGGGAAAAACTGTTTTTT
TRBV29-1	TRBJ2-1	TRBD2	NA	CSVERERSHGQFF	TGCAGCGTTGAGCGGGAGCGATCACATGGGCAGTTCTTC
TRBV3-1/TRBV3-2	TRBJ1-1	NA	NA	CASSQAEMNTEAFF	TGTGCCAGCAGCCAAGCCGAGATGAACACTGAAGCTTTCTTT
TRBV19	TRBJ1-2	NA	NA	CASSITRAQGYGYTF	TGTGCCAGTAGTATCACTCGGGCCCAGGGGTATGGCTACACCTTC
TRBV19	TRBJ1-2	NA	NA	CATLPDGGYGYTF	TGTGCCACTCTCCCCGACGGGGGGTATGGCTACACCTTC
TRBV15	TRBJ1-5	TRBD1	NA	CATSRSRDRERNQPQHF	TGTGCCACCAGCAGATCCCGGGACAGGGAGCGCAATCAGCCCCAGCATTTT
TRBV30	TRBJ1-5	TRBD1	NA	CAWSPTGMEQPQHF	TGTGCCTGGAGTCCGACAGGGATGGAACAGCCCCAGCATTTT
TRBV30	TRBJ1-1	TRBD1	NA	CAWDRDVTEAFF	TGTGCCTGGGACAGGGACGTCACTGAAGCTTTCTTT
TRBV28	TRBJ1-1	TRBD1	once	CASRRTLTGGTEAFF	TGTGCCAGCAGACGGACATTGACAGGGGGGACTGAAGCTTTCTTT
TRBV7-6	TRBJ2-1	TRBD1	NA	CASSSLPGTGGNEQFF	TGTGCCAGCAGCTCCCTTCCCGGGACAGGGGGCAATGAGCAGTTCTTC
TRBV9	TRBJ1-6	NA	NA	CASSVVGGSPLHF	TGTGCCAGCAGCGTAGTCGGGGGGTCACCCCTCCACTTT
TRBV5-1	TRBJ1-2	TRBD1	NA	CASSLVATGSMSYTF	TGCGCCAGCAGCTTGGTGGCGACAGGGTCTATGAGCTACACCTTC
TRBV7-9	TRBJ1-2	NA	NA	CASSLRVGTYYGYTF	TGTGCCAGCAGCTTACGGGTGGGGACTTACTATGGCTACACCTTC
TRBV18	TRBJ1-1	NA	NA	CASSPGTGGRAEAFF	TGTGCCAGCTCACCAGGGACGGGGGGGCGGGCTGAAGCTTTCTTT
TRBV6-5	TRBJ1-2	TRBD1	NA	CASSPAVRQGNGYTF	TGTGCCAGCAGCCCCGCGGTTAGACAGGGGAATGGCTACACCTTC
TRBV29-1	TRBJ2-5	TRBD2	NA	CSVERLAGPQETQYF	TGCAGCGTTGAACGGCTAGCGGGGCCTCAAGAGACCCAGTACTTC
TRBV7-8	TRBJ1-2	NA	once	CASSQTGSPGEEYTF	TGTGCCAGCAGCCAAACCGGGAGTCCCGGGGAAGAATACACCTTC
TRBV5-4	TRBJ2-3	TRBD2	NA	CASSRKREGTDTQYF	TGTGCCAGCAGCCGCAAAAGGGAGGGGACAGATACGCAGTATTTT
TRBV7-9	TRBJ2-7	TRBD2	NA	CASSPLSGRITYEQYF	TGTGCCAGCAGCCCCCTTAGCGGGAGAATAACCTACGAGCAGTACTTC
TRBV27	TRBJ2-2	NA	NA	CASMGATGELFF	TGTGCCAGCATGGGGGCCACCGGGGAGCTGTTTTTT
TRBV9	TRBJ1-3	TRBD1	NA	CASSVGDRDANTIYF	TGTGCCAGCAGCGTAGGTGACAGGGATGCAAACACCATATATTTT
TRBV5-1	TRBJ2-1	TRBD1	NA	CASGQDGSGSYNEQFF	TGCGCCAGCGGACAGGACGGGTCGGGCTCCTACAATGAGCAGTTCTTC
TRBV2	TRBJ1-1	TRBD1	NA	CASSEARGTGGTEAFF	TGTGCCAGCAGTGAAGCGCGGGGGACAGGGGGCACTGAAGCTTTCTTT
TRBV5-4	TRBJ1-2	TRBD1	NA	CASSLAGGTQGLYGYTF	TGTGCCAGCAGCTTGGCCGGGGGCACACAGGGGTTATATGGCTACACCTTC
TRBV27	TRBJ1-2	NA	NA	CASSFRGSNYGYTF	TGTGCCAGCAGTTTCAGAGGGTCTAACTATGGCTACACCTTC
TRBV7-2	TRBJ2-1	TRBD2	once	CASSLDASGGQQFF	TGTGCCAGCAGCTTAGATGCTAGCGGGGGGCAGCAGTTCTTC
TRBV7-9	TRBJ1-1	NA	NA	CASSLGQADTEAFF	TGTGCCAGCAGCTTAGGACAGGCTGACACTGAAGCTTTCTTT
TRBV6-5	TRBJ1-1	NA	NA	CASKLRGDNTEAFF	TGTGCCAGCAAGTTGCGGGGAGATAACACTGAAGCTTTCTTT
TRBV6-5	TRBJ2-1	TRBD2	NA	CASLAGIAYNEQFF	TGTGCCAGCTTAGCGGGAATTGCCTACAATGAGCAGTTCTTC
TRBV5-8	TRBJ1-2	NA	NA	CASTRRGRSNYGYTF	TGTGCCAGCACCAGGCGGGGACGCTCTAACTATGGCTACACCTTC